This record covers a single T cell receptor beta chain. What it binds is unknown. Combining a sample-barcoded 5' primer with a J-beta primer mix, a second PCR ran for roughly 6 to 12 cycles. Each cDNA molecule was tagged by a template-switch adaptor with 12 random nucleotides. TCRdb reprocessed the 5' RACE reads with MiXCR, giving one entry per CDR3 protein. The table includes under 700,000 distinct CDR3 sequences, more than 20% detected once. The CDR3 has 12 amino acids. V gave up 0 bases and J gave up 5 bases, with 6 bases separating them. The germline gives CDR1 SGHDT, CDR2 YYEEEE. Per-sample yields of isolated PBMCs were at least 6 million. These data originate in a study of blood T cells in healthy people across ages. General observations from the study: With unsorted PBMCs, a conclusive comparison of naive versus antigen-experienced cells was not possible.

The same data also went into a second study, on T cells of mothers and their children. That source reports: Added by the second PCR's M1S primer were sample barcodes and 2-4 random nucleotides.

The clonotype was recovered from a boy aged 5-17 years in good health. The sequenced material came from blood. The J gene is TRBJ2-7, the V gene TRBV5-6; D not resolved. CDR3 bases: TGTGCCAGCAGCTTGGGGCGCCACGAGCAGTACTTC. Amino acid sequence: CASSLGRHEQYF.